The 13 T cell receptor beta chains below were found in one sample sequenced in a study of somatic mutations in cytotoxic T cells in rheumatoid arthritis. Sequenced by immunoSEQ multiplex PCR; TCRdb stores in-frame clones only, minus some. The sample has 15,000 to 20,000 clones, 70% to 85% seen once. Sequencing was carried out using CD8+ T cells sorted from blood. The receptors were gathered from an adult with rheumatoid arthritis.

The chain combines TRBV15 with TRBJ1-3; D gene ambiguous. Germline V gene sequence: CDR1 LNHNV, CDR2 YYDKDF (reference sequence). Trimming pared 2 bases from V and 2 bases from J, leaving 4 bases between. The CDR3 contains 13 residues. CDR3 coding DNA: TGTGCCACCAGCAGACCTCCTGGAAACACCATATATTTT. Its protein product is CATSRPPGNTIYF.

J is TRBJ1-2 and V is TRBV4-1; the D gene is possibly TRBD1 (6 bases). This CDR3 region has 15 residues. Trimming removed 4 bases at V and 7 bases at J, with 19 bases between. Per the germline V gene, CDR1 is MGHRA and CDR2 is YSYEKL. The CDR3 DNA reads as TGCGCCAGCAGCCCCCCCCCGGGGGGGGCCAGTGGCTACACCTTC. Protein sequence: CASSPPPGGASGYTF.

This rearrangement joins TRBV19 to TRBJ1-5; 9 bases align to TRBD1. Germline loops: CDR1 LNHDA, CDR2 SQIVND (reference sequence). The CDR3 consists of 17 residues. V lost 7 bases and J lost 5; bases outside the gene matches: 15. CDR3 in DNA: TGTGCCAGTACCCATCTTGCCGGGACAGGGATTGATCAGCCCCAGCATTTT. This gives the protein CASTHLAGTGIDQPQHF.

The CDR3 region has the DNA TGTGCCTGGAGTCCACTCGACAGCTATACGCAGTATTTT. The encoded protein is CAWSPLDSYTQYF. The chain has TRBV30 and TRBJ2-3; TRBD1 might be the D (5 bases). Germline CDR1 and CDR2: GTSNPN and SVGIG (reference sequence). V was shortened by 2 bases and J by 7 bases, with 13 bases between the two germline ends. The CDR3 has 13 amino acids.

The rearrangement joins TRBV5-1 to TRBJ1-2; D possibly corresponds to TRBD1 (6 bases). The V end was cut by 8 bases, the J end by 7 bases, with 27 bases between. Germline V gene sequence: CDR1 SGHRS, CDR2 YFSETQ. The CDR3 consists of 16 residues. CDR3 in amino acids: CASILKGGDGLFGYTF. CDR3 coding DNA: TGCGCCAGTATTTTAAAAGGGGGGGACGGACTCTTTGGCTACACCTTC.

DNA for the CDR3: TGTGCCTGGAGTCCGGACAGCACAGATACGCAGTATTTT. This encodes CAWSPDSTDTQYF. The chain couples TRBV30 to TRBJ2-3; D uncertain. The CDR3 is 13 residues long. Germline V gives CDR1 GTSNPN, CDR2 SVGIG (reference sequence). Trimming left V 2 bases short and J 0 bases short, with 6 bases between.

V gene TRBV29-1 combines with J gene TRBJ2-3; TRBD2 is a possible D gene (6 bases). V lost 3 bases and J lost 4, with 14 bases in between. The germline V gene encodes CDR1 SQVTM and CDR2 ANQGSEA. The CDR3 runs to 14 residues. In nucleotides, the CDR3 is TGCAGCGTTGACGGTACCGGGGGAGCAGATACGCAGTATTTT. Its protein is CSVDGTGGADTQYF.

The chain is built from TRBV6-5 and TRBJ2-7; a possible D gene is TRBD2 (7 bases). The V and J ends lost 2 bases and 3 bases respectively, with 11 bases between them. The CDR3 has 14 amino acids. Germline V gene sequence: CDR1 MNHEY, CDR2 SVGAGI. Here the CDR3 DNA reads TGTGCCAGCAGTTACGGCGGGGGCCTCTACGAGCAGTACTTC. Its translation is CASSYGGGLYEQYF.

The rearrangement joins TRBV5-4 to TRBJ1-2, with D possibly matching TRBD1 (6 bases). Germline lookup yields CDR1 SGHNT and CDR2 YYREEE (reference sequence). CDR3 size: 13 residues. Trimming cost V 4 bases and J 4 bases, with 11 bases left between them. The CDR3 nucleotides are TGTGCCAGCAGCCCAGGGGCCCTCTATGGCTACACCTTC. This sequence encodes CASSPGALYGYTF.

The chain recombines TRBV11-3 with TRBJ2-1; 13 bases map to TRBD2. CDR3 size: 17 residues. J lost 6 bases, V lost 5 bases, and 10 bases had no gene match. Germline V gives CDR1 SGHNT, CDR2 YENEEA. The CDR3 sequence is CASSHLWTSGSPNEQFF. DNA of the CDR3: TGTGCCAGCAGCCATCTCTGGACTAGCGGGAGTCCCAATGAGCAGTTCTTC.

The chain joins TRBV4-1 to TRBJ1-2; D gene ambiguous. CDR3 size: 13 residues. The V and J ends lost 4 bases and 6 bases respectively, with 12 bases between them. CDR1 and CDR2 (germline): MGHRA, YSYEKL. The CDR3 loop reads CASSPLSGNGYTF. The DNA of the CDR3 is TGCGCCAGCAGCCCGTTAAGTGGTAATGGCTACACCTTC.

The chain combines TRBV6-1 with TRBJ1-1, with D unclear. The CDR3 contains 12 residues. Germline values: CDR1 MNHNS, CDR2 SASEGT. V was cut by 6 bases and J by 1 base, with 6 bases left in between. In nucleotides, the CDR3 is TGTGCCAGCAGGCAAAAGAACACTGAAGCTTTCTTT. It translates to CASRQKNTEAFF.

The chain joins TRBV7-8 to TRBJ1-3; perhaps TRBD1 as D (6 bases). CDR3 length: 15 residues. V was clipped by 5 bases and J by 4 bases, with 15 bases between them. The germline V gene has CDR1 SGHVS and CDR2 FQNEAQ. CDR3 region: CASSLLGGQGNTIYF. DNA for the CDR3: TGTGCCAGCAGCCTCCTTGGGGGGCAAGGAAACACCATATATTTT.